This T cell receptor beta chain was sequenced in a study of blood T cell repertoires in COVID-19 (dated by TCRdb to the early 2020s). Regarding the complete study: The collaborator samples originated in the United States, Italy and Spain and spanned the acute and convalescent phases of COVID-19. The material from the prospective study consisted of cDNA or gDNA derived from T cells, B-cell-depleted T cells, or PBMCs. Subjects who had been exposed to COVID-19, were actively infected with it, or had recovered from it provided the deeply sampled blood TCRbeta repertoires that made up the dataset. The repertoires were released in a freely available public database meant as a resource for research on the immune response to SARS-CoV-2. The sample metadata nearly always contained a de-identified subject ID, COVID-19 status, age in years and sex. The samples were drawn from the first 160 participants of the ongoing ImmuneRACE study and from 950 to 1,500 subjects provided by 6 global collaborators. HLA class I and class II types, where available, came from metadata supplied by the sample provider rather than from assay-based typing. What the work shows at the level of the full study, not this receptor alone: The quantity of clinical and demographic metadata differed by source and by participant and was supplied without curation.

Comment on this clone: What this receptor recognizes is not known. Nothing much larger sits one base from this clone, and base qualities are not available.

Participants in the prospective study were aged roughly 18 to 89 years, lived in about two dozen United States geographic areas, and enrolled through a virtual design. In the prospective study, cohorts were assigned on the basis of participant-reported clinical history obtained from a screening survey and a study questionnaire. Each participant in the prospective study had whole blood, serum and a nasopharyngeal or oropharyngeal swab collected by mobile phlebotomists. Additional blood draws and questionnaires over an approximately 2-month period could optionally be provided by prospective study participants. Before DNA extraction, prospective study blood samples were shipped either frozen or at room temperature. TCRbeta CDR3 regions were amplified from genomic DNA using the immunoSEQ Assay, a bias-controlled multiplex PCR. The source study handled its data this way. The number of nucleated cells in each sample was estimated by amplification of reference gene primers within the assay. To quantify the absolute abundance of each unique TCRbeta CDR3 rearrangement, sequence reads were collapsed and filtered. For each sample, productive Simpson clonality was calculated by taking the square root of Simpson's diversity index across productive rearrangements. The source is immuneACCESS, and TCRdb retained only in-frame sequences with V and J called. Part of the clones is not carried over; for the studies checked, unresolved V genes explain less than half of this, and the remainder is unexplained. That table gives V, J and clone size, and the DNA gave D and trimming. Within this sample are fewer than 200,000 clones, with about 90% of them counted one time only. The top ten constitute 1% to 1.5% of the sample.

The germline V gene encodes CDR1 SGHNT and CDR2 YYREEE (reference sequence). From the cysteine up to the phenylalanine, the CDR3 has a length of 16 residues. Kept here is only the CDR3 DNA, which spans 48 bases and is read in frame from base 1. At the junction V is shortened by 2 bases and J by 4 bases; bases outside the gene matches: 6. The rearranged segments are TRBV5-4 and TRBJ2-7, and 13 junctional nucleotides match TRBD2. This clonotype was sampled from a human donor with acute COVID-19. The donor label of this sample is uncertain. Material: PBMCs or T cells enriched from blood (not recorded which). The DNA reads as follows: TGTGCCAGCAGCTTTACTAGCGGGGGGGCGACGTACGAGCAGTACTTC. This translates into CASSFTSGGATYEQYF.